The rows below give T cell receptor beta chains drawn from one sample of a study of shared clonotypes between healthy human individuals. Measured with immunoSEQ multiplex PCR; TCRdb has only the in-frame clones, and not every one. In the table there are 2 million or so clones, roughly 94% of which are singletons. Sequenced: naive CD4+ T cells sorted from blood. The receptors were sampled from a man aged 18-30 years in good health. Both conserved end residues are part of each CDR3.

V | CDR3
TRBV30 | CAWNHPLVGQPQYF
TRBV7-3 | CASSSSRQGEAFF
TRBV6-6 | CASSSRDRGAGELFF
TRBV30 | CAWSVGMNTEAFF
TRBV5-1 | CASSPGQTANTQYF
TRBV18 | CASSPRTAINEQYF
TRBV7-9 | CASSSLGVGYEQYF
TRBV15 | CATSRRTTGHEQYF
TRBV18 | CASSPLDQGSAGELFF
TRBV28 | CASTGGGQVYSNQPQHF
TRBV27 | CASSFTGLNTGELFF
TRBV6-6 | CASRGGAVELFF
TRBV30 | CAWSVARSNEQFF
TRBV7-9 | CASSWDTDTQYF
TRBV6-5 | CASSYNSQKVNSPLHF
TRBV11-1 | CASSLLRTDTQYF
TRBV6-1 | CASTHSLSPLHF
TRBV11-2 | CASSLDQGVINSPLHF
TRBV9 | CASSVGGQEYEQYF
TRBV19 | CATTPSGNYNEQFF
TRBV5-1 | CASSLGQGNPNEKLFF
TRBV6-5 | CASSSGLAANNEQFF